The 20 T cell receptor beta chains listed next were all sequenced from one sample in a study of T cell responses to AZD1222 COVID-19 vaccine. Here immunoSEQ multiplex PCR was the method, and the copy in TCRdb shows in-frame clones only, minus some. The sample holds 150,000 to 200,000 clones, approximately 90% seen once. The starting material was peripheral blood, obtained on day 0 of AZD1222 vaccination. These receptor sequences come from an adult in good health.

The chain uses TRBV5-1 and TRBJ2-7; 7 nucleotides match TRBD1. Germline V CDR1 and CDR2: SGHRS, YFSETQ. The trim removed 4 bases at V and 2 bases at J, leaving 6 bases unmatched. This CDR3 contains 14 residues. The CDR3 DNA is TGCGCCAGCAGCAGGGACAGCGTCCCCTACGAGCAGTACTTC. It yields the protein CASSRDSVPYEQYF.

The count of this clone is one. The genes are TRBV5-4 and TRBJ2-7; 10 positions match TRBD2. CDR3 length: 14 residues. The trim removed 1 base at V and 3 bases at J, leaving 1 base unmatched. The germline V gene encodes CDR1 SGHNT and CDR2 YYREEE (reference sequence). The CDR3 region has the DNA TGTGCCAGCAGCTTGACTAGCGGGGTCTACGAGCAGTACTTC. The encoded protein is CASSLTSGVYEQYF. Together with reference TRBV5-4 and TRBJ2-7, the CDR3 gives the full variable domain: ETGVTQSPTHLIKTRGQQVTLRCSSQSGHNTVSWYQQALGQGPQFIFQYYREEENGRGNFPPRFSGLQFPNYSSELNVNALELDDSALYLCASSLTSGVYEQYFGPGTRLTVT.

This CDR3 reads CAWSVSQMNEKLFF. The DNA for the CDR3 is TGTGCCTGGAGTGTATCACAGATGAATGAAAAACTGTTTTTT. The chain couples TRBV30 to TRBJ1-4; D remains ambiguous. The CDR3 totals 14 residues. In germline, CDR1 is GTSNPN, CDR2 SVGIG (reference sequence). Between the trimmed V and J ends, which lost 0 bases and 5 bases, there was a span of 10 bases.

This rearrangement joins TRBV19 to TRBJ2-7; D not certain. Germline V gene sequence: CDR1 LNHDA, CDR2 SQIVND (reference sequence). Trimming took off 5 bases at V and 7 bases at J, with 24 bases between the two ends. The CDR3 spans 16 residues. The CDR3 coding sequence is TGTGCCAGTAGTCTTTGGGCTGGATACCCTAAGGTTGAGCAGTACTTC. Its translation: CASSLWAGYPKVEQYF.

This chain uses TRBV2 with TRBJ1-2; the D gene is possibly TRBD1 (6 bases). Trimming removed 6 bases at V and 8 bases at J, with 16 bases between. Germline CDR1 and CDR2: SNHLY and FYNNEI. The CDR3 runs to 13 residues. The CDR3 region is CASSEGGLGGYTF. The CDR3 region has the DNA TGTGCCAGCAGCGAGGGGGGCCTTGGAGGCTACACCTTC.

This chain uses TRBV27 with TRBJ1-5; 10 bases fit TRBD1. J gave up 5 bases and V 6 bases, and 7 bases lay outside the gene matches. The CDR3 totals 15 residues. Germline-derived CDR1 and CDR2 are MNHEY and SMNVEV (reference sequence). In DNA form, the CDR3 reads TGTGCCAGCAGCCCGAGGGGACAGGGGCATCAGCCCCAGCATTTT. Its protein product is CASSPRGQGHQPQHF.

This chain connects TRBV7-2 to TRBJ1-6; D not certain. The CDR3 is 14 amino acids. Per germline, CDR1 SGHTA and CDR2 FQGNSA. Trimming left V 3 bases short and J 9 bases short, with 12 bases between. The chain's CDR3 is CASSLVSRPSPLHF. For the CDR3, the DNA is TGTGCCAGCAGCTTGGTATCCAGGCCTTCACCCCTCCACTTT.

The rearrangement uses TRBV9 and TRBJ2-7; 9 positions match TRBD1. Germline trimming cut 3 bases from V and 5 bases from J; bases unmatched to any gene: 9. The CDR3 is 15 residues long. Germline assignment: CDR1 SGDLS and CDR2 YYNGEE. CDR3 loop: CASSGQGTGRDEQYF. The CDR3 DNA sequence: TGTGCCAGCAGCGGTCAGGGGACAGGGCGGGACGAGCAGTACTTC.

The CDR3: CASSFTTGAYSNQPQHF. The CDR3 DNA sequence: TGTGCCAGCAGCTTTACCACGGGGGCCTATAGCAATCAGCCCCAGCATTTT. The chain joins TRBV7-8 to TRBJ1-5; a possible D gene is TRBD1 (6 bases). The CDR3 has 17 residues. Germline V gene data show CDR1 as SGHVS and CDR2 as FQNEAQ. With 3 bases removed from V and 0 bases from J, the gap between germline ends came to 15 bases.

The chain links TRBV3-1 (or the pseudogene TRBV3-2) to TRBJ1-6; D uncertain. The V gene lost 1 base and the J gene lost 10 bases, with 11 bases spanning the gap. CDR1 is LGHDT and CDR2 is YNNKEL in the germline V gene (reference sequence). The CDR3 is made up of 14 amino acids. In DNA, the CDR3 is TGTGCCAGCAGCCAAGTTGGGTCGGAATCACCCCTCCACTTT. This translates into CASSQVGSESPLHF.

This chain links TRBV18 with TRBJ1-4; perhaps TRBD1 as D (6 bases). The CDR3 sequence is 16 residues long. CDR1 is KGHSH and CDR2 is LQKENI in the germline V gene. The V and J ends lost 3 bases and 0 bases respectively, with 11 bases between them. CDR3 sequence: CASSPVTGATNEKLFF. CDR3 nucleotide sequence: TGTGCCAGCTCACCGGTGACAGGTGCAACTAATGAAAAACTGTTTTTT.

The V and J genes are TRBV28 and TRBJ1-4; 8 bases fit TRBD1. The CDR3 contains 14 residues. Germline V gene data show CDR1 as MDHEN and CDR2 as SYDVKM. With 10 bases clipped from V and 5 bases from J, the junction kept 9 bases outside the gene matches. The CDR3 spells CATLRGTGNEKLFF. The CDR3, as DNA: TGTGCCACCCTTAGAGGGACAGGCAATGAAAAACTGTTTTTT.

The chain employs TRBV19 and TRBJ1-2; perhaps TRBD1 as D (5 bases). CDR3 size: 15 residues. With 6 bases removed from V and 2 bases from J, the gap between germline ends came to 16 bases. Germline V gene lookup returns CDR1 LNHDA and CDR2 SQIVND (reference sequence). As DNA, the CDR3 is TGTGCCAGTAGAGCCCCGACAGATGGGAACTATGGCTACACCTTC. Translating gives CASRAPTDGNYGYTF.

The V and J genes are TRBV4-3 and TRBJ1-5, with 8 positions matching TRBD1. This CDR3 comprises 14 residues. Trimming took 0 bases from V and 9 from J; bases not matched to a gene: 4. Germline lookup yields CDR1 LGHNA and CDR2 YSLEER. CDR3 in DNA: TGCGCCAGCAGCCAAGACCAGGGGGCCAGGCCCCAGCATTTT. Its translation is CASSQDQGARPQHF.

V gene TRBV5-1 combines with J gene TRBJ2-3; D is undetermined. Germline V gives CDR1 SGHRS, CDR2 YFSETQ. This CDR3 spans 15 amino acids. The V gene lost 0 bases and the J gene lost 4 bases, with 12 bases spanning the gap. The CDR3 nucleotides read TGCGCCAGCAGCTTGGGTCAGGCCCGGGCAGATACGCAGTATTTT. It encodes CASSLGQARADTQYF. The full variable domain, with the rest looked up from reference TRBV5-1 and TRBJ2-3, is KAGVTQTPRYLIKTRGQQVTLSCSPISGHRSVSWYQQTPGQGLQFLFEYFSETQRNKGNFPGRFSGRQFSNSRSEMNVSTLELGDSALYLCASSLGQARADTQYFGPGTRLTVL.

The V and J genes are TRBV12-5 and TRBJ1-5, with 11 bases that match TRBD1. This CDR3 comprises 18 residues. Germline CDR1 reads LGHNT; CDR2 reads FRNRAP. The junction had 8 bases not matched to a gene; V was cut back by 0 bases and J by 4 bases. DNA for the CDR3: TGTGCTAGTGGTTTGGTATTAGGGGACAGGGGGATTAATCAGCCCCAGCATTTT. Protein sequence: CASGLVLGDRGINQPQHF.

For the CDR3, the DNA is TGTGCCAGCAGTCATTCTCCGTGGGGGGCCGCTGGTGAAAAACTGTTTTTT. It codes for CASSHSPWGAAGEKLFF. The genes are TRBV28 and TRBJ1-4, with D possibly being TRBD1 (6 bases). Germline V gives CDR1 MDHEN, CDR2 SYDVKM. The CDR3 is 17 residues long. Trimming pared 5 bases from V and 7 bases from J, leaving 23 bases between.

The rearrangement joins TRBV3-1 (or the pseudogene TRBV3-2) to TRBJ2-7, with 10 bases aligning to TRBD2. Germline CDR1 LGHDT, CDR2 YNNKEL (reference sequence). With 1 base clipped from V and 3 bases from J, the junction kept 9 bases outside the gene matches. The CDR3 sequence is 17 residues long. The CDR3 DNA reads as TGTGCCAGCAGCCAAGGTCCCCGACTAGCGGGCAGCTACGAGCAGTACTTC. Translated, it gives CASSQGPRLAGSYEQYF.

The genes are TRBV11-3 and TRBJ2-2, with TRBD1 identical over 10 bases. The CDR3 has 16 amino acids. Looked up from germline, CDR1 is SGHNT and CDR2 is YENEEA. Trimming took 4 bases from V and 4 from J; bases not matched to a gene: 6. The CDR3, as DNA: TGTGCCAGCAGCTCGGACAGGGGGACCCCCACCGGGGAGCTGTTTTTT. Encoded protein: CASSSDRGTPTGELFF.

The chain joins TRBV6-5 to TRBJ2-1; a possible D gene is TRBD1 (6 bases). The CDR3 sequence is 13 residues long. From germline, CDR1 is MNHEY and CDR2 SVGAGI. V lost 6 bases to trimming and J lost 6 bases, with 12 bases between them. The CDR3: CASSLTGINEQFF. CDR3 DNA sequence: TGTGCCAGCAGCTTAACAGGGATCAATGAGCAGTTCTTC.